This T cell receptor beta chain came from a study of cytomegalovirus exposure and HLA in healthy donors. General study findings and limits: The dataset shows that most TCR sequences were rare, while some public TCRs occurred in many donors. Presence/absence analyses assumed roughly uniform sequencing depth across donors.

J gave up 2 bases and V 5 bases, and 2 bases lay outside the gene matches. There are 13 residues in the CDR3. Germline V CDR1 and CDR2: MNHNY, SVGAGI (reference sequence). Details on this clone: The antigen is not known.

PCR used 60 Vbeta primers and 13 Jbeta primers. Clones were sequenced by immunoSEQ multiplex PCR, and TCRdb holds only the in-frame ones, with some missing. The sample has 90,000 to 120,000 clones, roughly 70% seen once. This clonotype was sampled from a man aged 35 to 55 in good health and CMV-seropositive. This chain uses TRBV6-6 with TRBJ2-7; 8 bases line up with TRBD1. The sequencing input was PBMCs. DNA of the CDR3: TGTGCCAGCAGTGCACAGGGGGCCTACGAGCAGTACGTC. Protein: CASSAQGAYEQYV.